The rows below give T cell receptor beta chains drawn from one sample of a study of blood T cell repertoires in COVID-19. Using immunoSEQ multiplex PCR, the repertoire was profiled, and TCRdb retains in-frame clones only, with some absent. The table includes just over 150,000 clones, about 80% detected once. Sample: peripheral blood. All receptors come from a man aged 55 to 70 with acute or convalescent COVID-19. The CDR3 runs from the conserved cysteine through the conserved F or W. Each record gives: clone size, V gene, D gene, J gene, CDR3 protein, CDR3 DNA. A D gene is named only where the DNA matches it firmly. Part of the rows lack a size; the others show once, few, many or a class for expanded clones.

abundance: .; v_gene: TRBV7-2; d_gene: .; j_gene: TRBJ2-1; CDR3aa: CASSPTGYNEQFF; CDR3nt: TGTGCCAGCAGCCCGACTGGTTACAATGAGCAGTTCTTC
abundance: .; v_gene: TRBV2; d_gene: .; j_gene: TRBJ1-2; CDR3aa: CASSESLSRGYGYTF; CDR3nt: TGTGCCAGCAGTGAGTCATTGAGCAGGGGCTATGGCTACACCTTC
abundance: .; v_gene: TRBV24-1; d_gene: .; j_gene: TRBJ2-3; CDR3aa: CATSDPRGSTTDTQYF; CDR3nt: TGTGCCACCAGTGATCCTCGAGGGTCAACCACAGATACGCAGTATTTT
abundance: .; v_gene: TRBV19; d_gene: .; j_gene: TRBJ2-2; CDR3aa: CASQSMQNRVGELFF; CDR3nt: TGTGCCAGTCAGTCGATGCAGAATCGGGTCGGGGAGCTGTTTTTT
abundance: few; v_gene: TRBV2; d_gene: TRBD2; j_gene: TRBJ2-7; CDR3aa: CASRILAGVSYEQYF; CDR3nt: TGTGCCAGCAGAATACTAGCGGGCGTTTCCTACGAGCAGTACTTC
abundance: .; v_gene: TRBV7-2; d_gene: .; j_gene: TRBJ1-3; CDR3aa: CASSARAGNTIYF; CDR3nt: TGTGCCAGCAGCGCCAGGGCTGGAAACACCATATATTTT
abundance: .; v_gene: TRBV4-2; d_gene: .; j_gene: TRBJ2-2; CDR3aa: CASSLEEGGELFF; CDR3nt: TGTGCCAGCAGCCTGGAGGAAGGCGGGGAGCTGTTTTTT
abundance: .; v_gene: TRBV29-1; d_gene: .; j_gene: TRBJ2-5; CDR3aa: CSGREPAGTQYF; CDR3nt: TGCAGCGGTCGGGAACCCGCGGGGACCCAGTACTTC
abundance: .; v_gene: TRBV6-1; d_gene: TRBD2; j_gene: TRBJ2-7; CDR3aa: CASSEVSGDPLTYEQYF; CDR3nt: TGTGCCAGCAGTGAAGTGAGCGGGGACCCCCTTACCTACGAGCAGTACTTC
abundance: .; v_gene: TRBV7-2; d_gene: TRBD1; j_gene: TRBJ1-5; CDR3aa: CASSAGQGGQPQHF; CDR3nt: TGTGCCAGCAGCGCGGGACAGGGGGGCCAGCCCCAGCATTTT
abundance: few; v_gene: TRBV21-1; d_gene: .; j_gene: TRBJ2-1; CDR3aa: CASSVAMGPPPFF; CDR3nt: TGTGCCAGCAGCGTAGCCATGGGGCCACCCCCGTTCTTC
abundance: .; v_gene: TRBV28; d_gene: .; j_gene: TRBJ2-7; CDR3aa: CASSTEGLQPYEQYF; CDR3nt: TGTGCCAGCAGTACCGAGGGACTCCAACCCTACGAGCAGTACTTC
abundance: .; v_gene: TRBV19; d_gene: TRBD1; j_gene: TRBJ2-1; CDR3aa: CASSGGQGLNEQFF; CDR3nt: TGTGCCAGTAGTGGCGGACAGGGTCTCAATGAGCAGTTCTTC
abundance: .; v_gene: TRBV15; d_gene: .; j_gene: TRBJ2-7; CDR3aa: CATSIGRGAFSYEQYF; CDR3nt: TGTGCCACCAGCATAGGCCGGGGGGCCTTCTCCTACGAGCAGTACTTC
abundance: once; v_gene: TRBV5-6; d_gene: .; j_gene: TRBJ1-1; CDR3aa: CASSFGLGRENTEAFF; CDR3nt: TGTGCCAGCAGCTTTGGCCTTGGCAGGGAAAACACTGAAGCTTTCTTT
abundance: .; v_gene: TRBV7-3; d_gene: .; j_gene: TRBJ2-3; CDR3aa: CASSLMGSGDTQYF; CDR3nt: TGTGCCAGCAGCTTAATGGGCTCGGGGGATACGCAGTATTTT
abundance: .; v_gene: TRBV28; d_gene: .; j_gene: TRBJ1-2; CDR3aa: CASSPPDRHNYGYTF; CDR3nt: TGTGCCAGCAGCCCCCCCGACAGACACAACTATGGCTACACCTTC
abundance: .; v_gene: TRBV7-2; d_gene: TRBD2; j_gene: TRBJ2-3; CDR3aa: CASTLTSGSIVTQYF; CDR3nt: TGTGCCAGCACCCTGACTAGCGGGAGTATCGTTACGCAGTATTTT
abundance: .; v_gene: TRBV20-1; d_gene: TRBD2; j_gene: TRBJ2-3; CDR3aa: CSASWRESTDTQYF; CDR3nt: TGCAGTGCTAGTTGGCGGGAGTCAACAGATACGCAGTATTTT
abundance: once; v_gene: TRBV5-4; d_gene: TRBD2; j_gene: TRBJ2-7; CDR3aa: CASSSGGMAYEQYF; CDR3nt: TGTGCCAGCAGCTCGGGGGGGATGGCCTACGAGCAGTACTTC
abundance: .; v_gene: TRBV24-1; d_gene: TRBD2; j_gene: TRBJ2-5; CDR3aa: CATSAPGLAAQETQYF; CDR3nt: TGTGCCACCAGTGCCCCGGGACTAGCGGCCCAAGAGACCCAGTACTTC
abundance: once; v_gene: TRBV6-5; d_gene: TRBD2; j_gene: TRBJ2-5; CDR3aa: CASSYKYGGARETQYF; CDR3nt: TGTGCCAGCAGTTACAAGTACGGGGGGGCGAGGGAGACCCAGTACTTC
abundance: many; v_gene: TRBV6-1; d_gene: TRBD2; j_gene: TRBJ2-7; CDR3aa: CASSEPASGGYEQYF; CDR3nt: TGTGCCAGCAGTGAACCGGCTAGCGGGGGATACGAGCAGTACTTC
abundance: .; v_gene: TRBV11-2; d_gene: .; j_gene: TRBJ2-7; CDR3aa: CASSLEFSSYEQYF; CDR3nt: TGTGCCAGCAGCTTAGAATTCAGCTCCTACGAGCAGTACTTC
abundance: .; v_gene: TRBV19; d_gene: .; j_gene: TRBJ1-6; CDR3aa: CASRRLQGYGAPLHF; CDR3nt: TGTGCCAGTAGAAGGCTACAGGGCTATGGGGCCCCCCTCCACTTT
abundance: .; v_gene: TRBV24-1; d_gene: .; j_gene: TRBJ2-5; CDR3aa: CATSDPDGRQETQYF; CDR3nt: TGTGCCACCAGTGACCCCGACGGGAGACAAGAGACCCAGTACTTC
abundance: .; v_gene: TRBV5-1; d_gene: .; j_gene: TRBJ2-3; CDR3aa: CASSPGVPSRDTQYF; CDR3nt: TGCGCCAGCAGCCCGGGGGTGCCATCCCGGGATACGCAGTATTTT
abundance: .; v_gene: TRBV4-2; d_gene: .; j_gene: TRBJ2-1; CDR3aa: CASSQVVGVDNEQFF; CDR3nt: TGTGCCAGCAGCCAAGTTGTAGGGGTAGACAATGAGCAGTTCTTC
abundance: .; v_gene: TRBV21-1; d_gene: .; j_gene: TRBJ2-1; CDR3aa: CASSKKSSGRDRDCNEQFF; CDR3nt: TGTGCCAGCAGCAAAAAATCTTCCGGACGGGACAGGGATTGCAATGAGCAGTTCTTC
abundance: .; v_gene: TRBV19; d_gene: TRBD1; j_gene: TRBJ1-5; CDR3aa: CASSIGQGTQPQHF; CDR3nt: TGTGCCAGTAGTATAGGACAGGGGACTCAGCCCCAGCATTTT
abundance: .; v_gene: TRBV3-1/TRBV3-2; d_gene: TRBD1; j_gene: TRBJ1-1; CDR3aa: CASSRGTGGTEAFF; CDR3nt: TGTGCCAGCAGCCGAGGGACAGGGGGCACTGAAGCTTTCTTT
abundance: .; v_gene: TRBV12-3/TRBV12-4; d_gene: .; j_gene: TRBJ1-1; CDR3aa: CASSLDFKAEAFF; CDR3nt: TGTGCCAGCAGTTTGGACTTCAAAGCTGAAGCTTTCTTT
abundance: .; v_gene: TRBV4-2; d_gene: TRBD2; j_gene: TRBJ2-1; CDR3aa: CASSQAAGGTNEQFF; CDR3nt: TGTGCCAGCAGCCAAGCTGCGGGGGGGACCAATGAGCAGTTCTTC
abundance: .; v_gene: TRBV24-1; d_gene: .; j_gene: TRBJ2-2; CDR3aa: CATSGRTIMEGRVDLWFTGELFF; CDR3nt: TGTGCCACCAGTGGACGGACAATAATGGAGGGTCGGGTGGATCTATGGTTTACCGGGGAGCTGTTTTTT
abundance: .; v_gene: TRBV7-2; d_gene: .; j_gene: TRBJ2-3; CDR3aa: CASSPGTLRTDTQYF; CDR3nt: TGTGCCAGCAGCCCAGGGACTTTACGCACAGATACGCAGTATTTT
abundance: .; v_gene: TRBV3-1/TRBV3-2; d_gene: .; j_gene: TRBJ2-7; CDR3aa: CASSHTRIHSYEQYF; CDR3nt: TGTGCCAGCAGCCATACTAGGATACACTCCTACGAGCAGTACTTC
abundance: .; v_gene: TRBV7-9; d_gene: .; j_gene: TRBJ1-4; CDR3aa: CASSISGNSEKLFF; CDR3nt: TGTGCCAGCAGCATATCAGGGAACAGCGAAAAACTGTTTTTT
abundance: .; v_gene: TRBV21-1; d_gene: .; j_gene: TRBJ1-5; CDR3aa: CASSKGIGDRVDQPQHF; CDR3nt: TGTGCCAGCAGCAAAGGGATAGGGGACAGGGTGGATCAGCCCCAGCATTTT
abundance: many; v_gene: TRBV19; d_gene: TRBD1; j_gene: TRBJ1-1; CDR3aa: CASSNRGPTEAFF; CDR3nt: TGTGCCAGTAGTAACAGGGGCCCCACTGAAGCTTTCTTT
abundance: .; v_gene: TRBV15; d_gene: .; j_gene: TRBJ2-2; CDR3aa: CATSRDLQAGELFF; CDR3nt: TGTGCCACCAGCAGAGATTTGCAGGCCGGGGAGCTGTTTTTT
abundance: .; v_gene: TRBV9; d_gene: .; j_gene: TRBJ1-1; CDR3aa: CASSIAGNTEAFF; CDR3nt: TGTGCCAGCAGCATCGCAGGGAACACTGAAGCTTTCTTT
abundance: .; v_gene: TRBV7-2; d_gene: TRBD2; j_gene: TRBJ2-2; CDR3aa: CASSSMRGTMGTGELFF; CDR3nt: TGTGCCAGCAGCTCCATGCGGGGGACTATGGGGACCGGGGAGCTGTTTTTT
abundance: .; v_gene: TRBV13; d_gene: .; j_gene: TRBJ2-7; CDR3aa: CASRIGGGAWGYEQYF; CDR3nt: TGTGCCAGCAGAATAGGAGGGGGCGCATGGGGTTACGAGCAGTACTTC
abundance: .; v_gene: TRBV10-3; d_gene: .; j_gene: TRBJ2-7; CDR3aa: CAISESSWYEQYF; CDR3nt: TGTGCCATCAGTGAGTCGAGTTGGTACGAGCAGTACTTC
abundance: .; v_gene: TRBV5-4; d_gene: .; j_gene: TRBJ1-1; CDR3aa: CASSPGTKVSGTEAFF; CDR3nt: TGTGCCAGCAGCCCCGGGACAAAGGTTTCGGGGACTGAAGCTTTCTTT
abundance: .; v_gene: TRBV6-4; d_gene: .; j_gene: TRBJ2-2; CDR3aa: CASSDMAATGELFF; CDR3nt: TGTGCCAGCAGTGACATGGCGGCCACCGGGGAGCTGTTTTTT
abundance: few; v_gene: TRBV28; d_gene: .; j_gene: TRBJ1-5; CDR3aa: CASSLLLGAAQPQHF; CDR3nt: TGTGCCAGCAGTTTACTTCTGGGGGCCGCTCAGCCCCAGCATTTT
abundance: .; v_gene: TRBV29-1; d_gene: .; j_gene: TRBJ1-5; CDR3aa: CSVGGHGNQPQHF; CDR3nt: TGCAGCGTTGGAGGTCATGGCAATCAGCCCCAGCATTTT
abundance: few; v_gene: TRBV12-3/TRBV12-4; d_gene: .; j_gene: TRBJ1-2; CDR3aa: CASSLTENYGYTF; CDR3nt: TGTGCCAGCAGTTTAACCGAGAACTATGGCTACACCTTC
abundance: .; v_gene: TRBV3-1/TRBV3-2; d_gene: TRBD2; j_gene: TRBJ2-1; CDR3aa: CASSQLAGAANNEQFF; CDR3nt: TGTGCCAGCAGTCAGCTAGCGGGAGCAGCCAACAATGAGCAGTTCTTC
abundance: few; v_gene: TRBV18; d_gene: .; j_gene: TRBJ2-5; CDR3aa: CASSRAVQETQYF; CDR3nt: TGTGCCAGCTCGAGGGCAGTACAAGAGACCCAGTACTTC
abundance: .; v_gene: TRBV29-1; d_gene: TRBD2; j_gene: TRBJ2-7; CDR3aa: CSALGTSGTYEQYF; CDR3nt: TGCAGCGCCCTCGGGACTAGTGGGACCTACGAGCAGTACTTC
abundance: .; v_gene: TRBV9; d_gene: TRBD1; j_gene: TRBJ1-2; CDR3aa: CASSGGGGRGYTF; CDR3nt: TGTGCCAGCAGCGGCGGAGGGGGCCGGGGCTACACCTTC
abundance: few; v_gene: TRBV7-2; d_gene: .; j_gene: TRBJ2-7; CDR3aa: CASSFFSMVGSSYEQYF; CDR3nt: TGTGCCAGCAGCTTTTTTAGCATGGTGGGGAGTTCCTACGAGCAGTACTTC
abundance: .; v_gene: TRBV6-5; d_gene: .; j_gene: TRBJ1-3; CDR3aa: CASTGLHSGNTIYF; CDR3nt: TGTGCCAGCACAGGACTCCACTCTGGAAACACCATATATTTT
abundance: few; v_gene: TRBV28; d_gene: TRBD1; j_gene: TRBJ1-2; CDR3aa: CASSFDRVNYGYTF; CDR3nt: TGTGCCAGCAGTTTCGACAGGGTGAACTATGGCTACACCTTC
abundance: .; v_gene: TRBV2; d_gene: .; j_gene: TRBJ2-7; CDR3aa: CASGHLLAGQGNEQYF; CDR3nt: TGTGCCAGCGGACATCTCCTGGCCGGGCAGGGAAACGAGCAGTACTTC